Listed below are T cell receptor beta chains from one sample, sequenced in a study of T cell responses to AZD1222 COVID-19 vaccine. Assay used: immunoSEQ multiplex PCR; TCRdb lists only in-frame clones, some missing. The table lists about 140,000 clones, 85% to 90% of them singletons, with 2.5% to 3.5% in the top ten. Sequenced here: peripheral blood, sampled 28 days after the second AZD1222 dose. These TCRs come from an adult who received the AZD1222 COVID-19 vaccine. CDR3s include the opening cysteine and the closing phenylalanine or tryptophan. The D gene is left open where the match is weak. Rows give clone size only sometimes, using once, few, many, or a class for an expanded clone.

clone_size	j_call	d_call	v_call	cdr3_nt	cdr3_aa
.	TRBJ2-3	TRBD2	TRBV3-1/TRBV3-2	TGTGCCAGCAGCCAGGGTATAGCGGGGAGGACAGATACGCAGTATTTT	CASSQGIAGRTDTQYF
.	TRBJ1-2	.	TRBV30	TGTGCCTGCCGTGGGGTAGGGCCTGGGTATGGCTACACCTTC	CACRGVGPGYGYTF
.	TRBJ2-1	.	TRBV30	TGTGCCTGGAGTGGGGCTTACAATGAGCAGTTCTTC	CAWSGAYNEQFF
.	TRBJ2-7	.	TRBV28	TGTGCCAGCAGCCCTCCGGGCAGGGGGACTTACGAGCAGTACTTC	CASSPPGRGTYEQYF
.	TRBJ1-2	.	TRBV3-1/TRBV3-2	TGTGCCAGCAGCCAAGTCACTCAGGATCGATATGGCTACACCTTC	CASSQVTQDRYGYTF
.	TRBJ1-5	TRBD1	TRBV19	TGTGCCAGTACCGGGACGACAGGGGCCACTAATCAGCCCCAGCATTTT	CASTGTTGATNQPQHF
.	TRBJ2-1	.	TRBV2	TGTGCCAGCTTTACTAGCCGCGGGAATGAGCAGTTCTTC	CASFTSRGNEQFF
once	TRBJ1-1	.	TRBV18	TGTGCCAGCTCCGTGAGAGGGGACGACCCTGAAGCTTTCTTT	CASSVRGDDPEAFF
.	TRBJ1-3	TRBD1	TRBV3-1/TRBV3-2	TGTGCTTCAGGGGGCGCTGGAAACACCATATATTTT	CASGGAGNTIYF
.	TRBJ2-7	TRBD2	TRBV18	TGTGCCAGCTCCCCGGGGGGGATCCCAGGGGAGCAGTACTTC	CASSPGGIPGEQYF
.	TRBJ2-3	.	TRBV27	TGTGCCAGCAGTTATTCACGCGCAGATACGCAGTATTTT	CASSYSRADTQYF
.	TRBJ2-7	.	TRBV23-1	TGCGCCAGCATCCCTAGGGACCTGGATATCTACGAGCAGTACTTC	CASIPRDLDIYEQYF
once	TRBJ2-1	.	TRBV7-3	TGTGCCAGCAGCCTAATGTCCCGGGATGAGCAGTTCTTC	CASSLMSRDEQFF
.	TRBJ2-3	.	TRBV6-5	TGTGCCAGCACTCGGCGGGCCCTCACAGATACGCAGTATTTT	CASTRRALTDTQYF
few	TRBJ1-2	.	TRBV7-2	TGTGCCAGCAGCCCCACGGTGGGCGTTTCTGGCTATGGCTACACCTTC	CASSPTVGVSGYGYTF
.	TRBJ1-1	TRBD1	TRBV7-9	TGTGCCAGCAGCGAATGGACAGGGGTCACTGAAGCTTTCTTT	CASSEWTGVTEAFF
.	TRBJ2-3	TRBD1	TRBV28	TGTGCCAGCAGAGATGACAGGGTTCGGGGCACAGATACGCAGTATTTT	CASRDDRVRGTDTQYF
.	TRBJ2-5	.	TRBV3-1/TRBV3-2	TGTGCCAGCAGCCGATCCTGGTGGGACGGGGCAGCGGCCCAGTACTTC	CASSRSWWDGAAAQYF
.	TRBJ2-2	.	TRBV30	TGTGCCTGGAGTCTGAGCGACGGGGAGCTGTTTTTT	CAWSLSDGELFF
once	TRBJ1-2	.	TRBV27	TGTGCCAGCAGTCCACAGCCTGGCCGTGATAACTATGGCTACACCTTC	CASSPQPGRDNYGYTF
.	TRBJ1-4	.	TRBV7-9	TGTGCCAGCAGAAGGACAGCAACTAATGAAAAACTGTTTTTT	CASRRTATNEKLFF
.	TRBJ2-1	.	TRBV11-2	TGTGCCAGCAGCTTAAAGTTAGCGGCTGGTTACAATGAGCAGTTCTTC	CASSLKLAAGYNEQFF
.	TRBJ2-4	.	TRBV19	TGTGCCAGTAGTATAACTAATCTAGCCAAAAACATTCAGTACTTC	CASSITNLAKNIQYF
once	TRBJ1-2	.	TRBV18	TGTGCCAGCTCACGGAGCAGGGAGGTGGATGGCTACACCTTC	CASSRSREVDGYTF
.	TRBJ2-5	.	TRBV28	TGTGCCAGCAGCGGGGTTAGAGAGACCCAGTACTTC	CASSGVRETQYF
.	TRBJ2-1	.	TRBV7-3	TGTGCCAGCAGCTCCCAGGTAGCGGAGGGGGGTGAGCAGTTCTTC	CASSSQVAEGGEQFF
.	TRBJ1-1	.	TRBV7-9	TGTGCCAGCAGCTCTGGCGGACGGGAAGCTTTCTTT	CASSSGGREAFF
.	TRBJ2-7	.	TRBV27	TGTGCCAGCAGTTTAACAGGTGGGTTGGCCGAGCAGTACTTC	CASSLTGGLAEQYF
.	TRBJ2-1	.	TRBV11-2	TGTGCCAGCAGCCCCCGTGCGAGTTTGTATCAGTTCTTC	CASSPRASLYQFF
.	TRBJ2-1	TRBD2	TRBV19	TGTGCCAGTAGGAGCGGGACTAGGGGTAATGAGCAGTTCTTC	CASRSGTRGNEQFF
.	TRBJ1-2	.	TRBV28	TGTGCCAGCAGTTTAGAGTTGGGGAACTATGGCTACACCTTC	CASSLELGNYGYTF
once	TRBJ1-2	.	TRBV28	TGTGCCAGCAGTAAAAAGGGTTACGGCTACACCTTC	CASSKKGYGYTF
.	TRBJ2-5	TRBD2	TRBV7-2	TGTGCCAGCAGCTTATCCTGGGTGACTAGCGGGGGACAAGAGACCCAGTACTTC	CASSLSWVTSGGQETQYF
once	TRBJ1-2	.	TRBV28	TGTGCCAGCAGTTGGGTTCCGGGTCCGAGGGATGGCTACACCTTC	CASSWVPGPRDGYTF
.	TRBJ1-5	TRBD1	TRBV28	TGTGCCAGCAGTTTATGGGGGACAGCGAAACGTAGCAATCAGCCCCAGCATTTT	CASSLWGTAKRSNQPQHF
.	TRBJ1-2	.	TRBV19	TGTGCCAGTAGTTCCCAGGGCCGCCTTAACTATGGCTACACCTTC	CASSSQGRLNYGYTF
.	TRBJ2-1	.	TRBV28	TGTGCCAGCACCAGGGGCGCGAGAGGGGATGAGCAGTTCTTC	CASTRGARGDEQFF
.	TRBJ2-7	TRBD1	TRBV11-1	TGTGCCAGCAGCTTAGAGGGCGGCCAGGGGGCGCGAGAGCAGTACTTC	CASSLEGGQGAREQYF
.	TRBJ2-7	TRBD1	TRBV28	TGTGCCAGCACATCGGGACAGACATACGAGCAGTACTTC	CASTSGQTYEQYF
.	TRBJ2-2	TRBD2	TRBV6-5	TGTGCCAGCAGTTACAGAGGGAGGGCAGGGATCGGGGAGCTGTTTTTT	CASSYRGRAGIGELFF
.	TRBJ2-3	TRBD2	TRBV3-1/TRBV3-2	TGTGCCAGCAGCCAAGTTGCGGGAGGTGGAGATACGCAGTATTTT	CASSQVAGGGDTQYF
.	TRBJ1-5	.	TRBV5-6	TGTGCCAGCAGCTATGACGCAGGGCCCCAGCATTTT	CASSYDAGPQHF
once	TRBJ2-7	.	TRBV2	TGTGCCAGCTGGACTTTCAGCTCCTACGAGCAGTACTTC	CASWTFSSYEQYF
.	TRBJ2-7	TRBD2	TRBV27	TGTGCCAGCAGTTCCAAAGCGGGGGGAGCCTACGAGCAGTACTTC	CASSSKAGGAYEQYF
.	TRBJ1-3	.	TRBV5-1	TGCGCCAGCAGCCTGGATGGGGGCATTGTAAACACCATATATTTT	CASSLDGGIVNTIYF
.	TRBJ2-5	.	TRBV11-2	TGTGCCAGCAGCCAGATGGAGACCCAGTACTTC	CASSQMETQYF
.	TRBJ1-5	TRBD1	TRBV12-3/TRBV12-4	TGTGCCAGCAGTGGGGGACAGAAGGCAGCCCAGCATTTT	CASSGGQKAAQHF
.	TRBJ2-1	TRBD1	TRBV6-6	TGTGCCAGCGTCTCGGGACAGAGAAACAATGAGCAGTTCTTC	CASVSGQRNNEQFF
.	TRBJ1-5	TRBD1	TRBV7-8	TGTGCCAGCAGCCCAGGGGGCATTCATCAGCCCCAGCATTTT	CASSPGGIHQPQHF
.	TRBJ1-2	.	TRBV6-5	TGTGCCAGAACAGGGAATTATGGCTACACCTTC	CARTGNYGYTF
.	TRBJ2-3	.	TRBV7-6	TGTGCCAGCAGCCGTTCCGTGGGCCTCACAGATACGCAGTATTTT	CASSRSVGLTDTQYF
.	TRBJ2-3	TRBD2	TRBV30	TGTGCCTGGAAACCGGGACTAGCGGGCGTACCAAGCACAGATACGCAGTATTTT	CAWKPGLAGVPSTDTQYF
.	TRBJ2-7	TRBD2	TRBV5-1	TGCGCCAGCAGCGTAATTACTAGCGGAAGCTACGAGCAGTACTTC	CASSVITSGSYEQYF
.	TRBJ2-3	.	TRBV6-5	TGTGCCAGCGGGGGGCGAAACACAGATACGCAGTATTTT	CASGGRNTDTQYF
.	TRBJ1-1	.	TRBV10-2	TGCGCCAGCAGGACCCAGGTTACGAACACTGAAGCTTTCTTT	CASRTQVTNTEAFF